This is a list of T cell receptor beta chains from one sample in a study of cytomegalovirus exposure and HLA in healthy donors. Libraries were prepared by immunoSEQ multiplex PCR; TCRdb keeps only in-frame clonotypes and omits some of them. The sample comprises 110,000 or so clones, around 70% of which are singletons, and approximately 5.4% rests with the top ten. The source material was PBMCs. The source of these receptors is a woman in her 70s in good health and CMV-seropositive. The CDR3 runs from the conserved cysteine through the conserved F or W. The D gene is left open where the match is weak. Size values are once, few and many counts, or a class for expanded clones, and some rows have none.

cdr3_nt,cdr3_aa,clone_size,d_call,v_call,j_call
TGTGCCAGCAGTTACCCAAACAGGGGAGGCTACGAGCAGTACTTC,CASSYPNRGGYEQYF,.,.,TRBV6-5,TRBJ2-7
TGTGCCAGCAGGGGGGGGACAGGTCTGTGGTACGAGCAGTACTTC,CASRGGTGLWYEQYF,.,.,TRBV6-5,TRBJ2-7
TGTGCCAGCAGATCCACAGGGGGCCTAATGGAGAGCTACACCTTC,CASRSTGGLMESYTF,.,TRBD1,TRBV27,TRBJ1-2
TGTGCCAGCAGCCTCGGGACTATCCGGACTGAAGCTTTCTTT,CASSLGTIRTEAFF,few,.,TRBV11-1,TRBJ1-1
TGTGCCAGCAGCAAGGACAGGGGCTCCCTTCAGCCCCAGCATTTT,CASSKDRGSLQPQHF,.,TRBD1,TRBV7-8,TRBJ1-5
TGTGCCAGTAGTATACCGGGACTAGGGAACATTCAGTACTTC,CASSIPGLGNIQYF,.,TRBD2,TRBV19,TRBJ2-4
TGCGCCAGCAGTGGGTCAGGGGTCCAAGAGACCCAGTACTTC,CASSGSGVQETQYF,.,.,TRBV10-1,TRBJ2-5
TGTGCCAGCAGCATTGGACAGGCCACTGAAGCTTTCTTT,CASSIGQATEAFF,.,TRBD1,TRBV7-2,TRBJ1-1
TGTGCCAGCAGCGCCGACAGATTGGCTAACTATGGCTACACCTTC,CASSADRLANYGYTF,.,.,TRBV5-5,TRBJ1-2
TGTGCCAGCAGCCCCCCGGGACAGGGGAAGACCCAGTACTTC,CASSPPGQGKTQYF,.,TRBD1,TRBV7-6,TRBJ2-5
TGTGCCAGCAGCCAGGCCGACACAGCCGCTGGAAACACCATATATTTT,CASSQADTAAGNTIYF,once,.,TRBV4-2,TRBJ1-3
TGTGCCAGCAGCTTAGTAGTGACTAGCGGACCCCCGTACTTC,CASSLVVTSGPPYF,.,TRBD2,TRBV11-2,TRBJ2-5
TGTGCCAGCAGCACAGGGGGAGGAAGCACAGATACGCAGTATTTT,CASSTGGGSTDTQYF,.,TRBD1,TRBV11-3,TRBJ2-3
TGTGCCAGCAGCTTGGTGGCTAGCGGGGGGGCCGGGGATACGCAGTATTTT,CASSLVASGGAGDTQYF,few,TRBD2,TRBV5-4,TRBJ2-3
TGTGCTAGTGGGCCGGGACTAGCGGGGGCCGACACCGGGGAGCTGTTTTTT,CASGPGLAGADTGELFF,.,TRBD2,TRBV12-5,TRBJ2-2
TGTGCCAGCAGATCCGCCAGGGGAAGGACCTACAATGAGCAGTTCTTC,CASRSARGRTYNEQFF,.,.,TRBV7-2,TRBJ2-1
TGTGCCAGCAGCTTGGTTTGGACAGGGGGAAACAATGAGCAGTTCTTC,CASSLVWTGGNNEQFF,few,TRBD1,TRBV5-5,TRBJ2-1
TGTGCCAGCAGCTTGGACAGGGTGCGGTCACCCCTCCACTTT,CASSLDRVRSPLHF,.,TRBD1,TRBV6-5,TRBJ1-6
TGTGCCAGCAGTGAAGGGACAGGACCCACAGATACGCAGTATTTT,CASSEGTGPTDTQYF,few,TRBD1,TRBV6-1,TRBJ2-3
TGCGCCAGCAGCCAGGTCGGGACAGGGAACACTGAAGCTTTCTTT,CASSQVGTGNTEAFF,.,TRBD1,TRBV4-3,TRBJ1-1
TGTGCCAGCAGCCAAAATAAGGGGGAACTGTTTTTT,CASSQNKGELFF,.,.,TRBV4-2,TRBJ1-4
TGCGCCAGCAGCTTGGCAGGGGGTAACTATGGCTACACCTTC,CASSLAGGNYGYTF,.,TRBD1,TRBV5-1,TRBJ1-2
TGTGCCAGCAGTTCACAGGGGACATATGGCTACACCTTC,CASSSQGTYGYTF,.,TRBD1,TRBV27,TRBJ1-2
TGTGCCAGCAGCTTAGCGGGACAGAACCAAGAGACCCAGTACTTC,CASSLAGQNQETQYF,.,TRBD1,TRBV7-9,TRBJ2-5
TGCGCCAGCAGCTTGGCCAAAGGGGGCACTGAAGCTTTCTTT,CASSLAKGGTEAFF,.,.,TRBV5-1,TRBJ1-1
TGCACCAGCAGACTGGGACACCAACTTACGCCCCAGCATTTT,CTSRLGHQLTPQHF,.,.,TRBV1,TRBJ1-5
TGCAGCGTATCGCGTCAGGGGAACACTGAAGCTTTCTTT,CSVSRQGNTEAFF,.,.,TRBV29-1,TRBJ1-1
TGTGCCAGCAAGAAAGGACAGGACGAGCAGTACTTC,CASKKGQDEQYF,few,TRBD1,TRBV7-2,TRBJ2-7
TGTGCCAGCGCGGGATCCTCCTACGAGCAGTACTTC,CASAGSSYEQYF,few,.,TRBV2,TRBJ2-7
TGTGCCATCAGTCCGGACGGGAGCTCCTACGAGCAGTACTTC,CAISPDGSSYEQYF,.,.,TRBV10-3,TRBJ2-7
TGTGCCAGCAGCCCCCGACTAGCGGGGCCCCAAGAGACCCAGTACTTC,CASSPRLAGPQETQYF,few,TRBD2,TRBV7-9,TRBJ2-5
TGTGCTAGCAGCTTAGCTGGGACTAGCAGAGTCGGAGAGCAGTTCTTC,CASSLAGTSRVGEQFF,.,TRBD2,TRBV7-7,TRBJ2-1
TGTGCCAGCAGTTGGACAGAAGAGACCCAGTACTTC,CASSWTEETQYF,.,.,TRBV6-1,TRBJ2-5
TGTGCCAGCAGCGCTAACACCGGGACACGGCGGATGAACACTGAAGCTTTCTTT,CASSANTGTRRMNTEAFF,once,.,TRBV9,TRBJ1-1
TGTGCCTGGAACCCGGGACTGAGCACAGATACGCAGTATTTT,CAWNPGLSTDTQYF,.,.,TRBV30,TRBJ2-3
TGCGCCAGCAGCCAAGAAGGAGGACCACAGCCCCAGCATTTT,CASSQEGGPQPQHF,.,.,TRBV4-1,TRBJ1-5
TGTGCCATCAGGGAACAGGGGGCGTACGAGCAGTACTTC,CAIREQGAYEQYF,.,TRBD1,TRBV10-3,TRBJ2-7
TGTGCCAGCAGCTTGGGCCAGGGGATCAATCAGCCCCAGCATTTT,CASSLGQGINQPQHF,.,.,TRBV5-8,TRBJ1-5
TGCAGCGTTGAAGGGACAGGGGGCTACGAGCAGTACTTC,CSVEGTGGYEQYF,once,TRBD1,TRBV29-1,TRBJ2-7
TGTGCCAGCAGCTGGTCAGGTTCACCCCTCCACTTT,CASSWSGSPLHF,.,.,TRBV7-2,TRBJ1-6
TGTGCCAGCAGCCCCGTGGGGCAGGGGCCATCCTACGAGCAGTACTTC,CASSPVGQGPSYEQYF,.,.,TRBV7-9,TRBJ2-7
TGTGCCTGGAACCAAAGCCCCCGTCAGCCCCAGCATTTT,CAWNQSPRQPQHF,.,.,TRBV30,TRBJ1-5
TGTGCCAGCAGCCTTCAGCGGGGGGGCTTCGCCTACAATGAGCAGTTCTTC,CASSLQRGGFAYNEQFF,.,TRBD2,TRBV7-9,TRBJ2-1
TGTGCCAGCAGCTTAAGTGATCGGAGATCCTACGAGCAGTACTTC,CASSLSDRRSYEQYF,.,.,TRBV7-6,TRBJ2-7
TGCGCCAGCAGCTCAGGGTACACCGGGGAGCTGTTTTTT,CASSSGYTGELFF,once,.,TRBV4-3,TRBJ2-2
TGTGCCAGCAGCTTAGGCCGGGGGGTCACAGATACGCAGTATTTT,CASSLGRGVTDTQYF,.,TRBD2,TRBV7-9,TRBJ2-3